Listed below are T cell receptor beta chains from one sample, sequenced in a study of pediatric ulcerative colitis. TCRdb's copy holds only in-frame clones and misses some; the assay was immunoSEQ multiplex PCR. The profile shows over 30,000 clones, roughly 77% of them singletons. The sample consisted of gut tissue. Receptors originate from a boy between 10 and 17 years old with mild ulcerative colitis. CDR3s include the opening cysteine and the closing phenylalanine or tryptophan. D genes are given only for firm matches. The size of a clone is reported for some rows only, either as once, few or many, or as a class for expanded clones.

TRBV5-6	TRBJ1-1	TRBD1	16	once	TGTGCCAGCAGCCTAAAGACAGGGCAGATGAACACTGAAGCTTTCTTT	CASSLKTGQMNTEAFF
TRBV2	TRBJ2-3	TRBD1	15	NA	TGTGCCACCCACCGGACAGGGCCTAGCACAGATACGCAGTATTTT	CATHRTGPSTDTQYF
TRBV10-3	TRBJ1-4	TRBD1	16	NA	TGTGCCACCCTACCGGGACAGGGGAGGAGTAATGAAAAACTGTTTTTT	CATLPGQGRSNEKLFF
TRBV10-1	TRBJ2-3	TRBD2	18	NA	TGCGCCAGGGACGCGGGGACTAGCGGGGTTTTCCCGACAGATACGCAGTATTTT	CARDAGTSGVFPTDTQYF
TRBV28	TRBJ1-5	NA	15	NA	TGTGCCAGCATCGGCACAGGACCAACCAATCAGCCCCAGCATTTT	CASIGTGPTNQPQHF
TRBV4-1	TRBJ2-1	NA	15	NA	TGCGCCAGCAGCCACCCTCGGGACTCAATAAATGAGCAGTTCTTC	CASSHPRDSINEQFF
TRBV6-6	TRBJ1-5	NA	16	once	TGTGCCAGCAGCCAGCTCCCGGGGGCCGTTCATCAGCCCCAGCATTTT	CASSQLPGAVHQPQHF
TRBV18	TRBJ2-1	NA	14	NA	TGTGCCAGCTCACGTAGGGGGGGGCCAAGGGAGCAGTTCTTC	CASSRRGGPREQFF
TRBV13	TRBJ1-6	TRBD1	16	NA	TGTGCCAGCAGCTTGCGGGGACAGGGGGAAGATTCACCCCTCCACTTT	CASSLRGQGEDSPLHF
TRBV2	TRBJ2-5	NA	14	NA	TGTGCCAGCAGTGAACTCGACAGAGCAGAGACCCAGTACTTC	CASSELDRAETQYF